This T cell receptor (beta chain) appears in the sequencing data of a study of cytomegalovirus exposure and HLA in healthy donors. Study-wide results and limits: In terms of immune exposure information, only CMV serostatus was available. The number of N-insertions in an Asian-associated ancestry cluster was reportedly below the roughly 620-donor mean in a later analysis. Sequencing depth across donors, presence/absence analyses assumed, was roughly uniform. Later on, a genetic analysis was performed. It linked a missense variant in DCLRE1C with V- and J-gene trimming of TCR beta.

This CDR3 spans 18 amino acids. The J segment lost 3 bases and the V segment lost 4 bases, leaving 16 bases of the junction unmatched. Germline V gene sequence: CDR1 LGHNA, CDR2 YSLEER. Worth noting for this clone: Its antigen is undetermined.

13 Jbeta primers and 60 Vbeta primers were used for the PCR. Generated by immunoSEQ multiplex PCR, the TCRdb table keeps only in-frame clones and is missing some. The sample shows about 120,000 clones, around 84% of them seen only once. This chain links TRBV4-3 with TRBJ2-3; 7 nucleotides line up with TRBD2. Sample: PBMCs. This clonotype was obtained from a woman aged 25 to 39 in good health and CMV-seronegative. CDR3 amino acids: CASSPNFLAGVYTDTQYF. CDR3 sequence (DNA): TGCGCCAGCAGCCCCAATTTTCTTGCGGGGGTGTATACAGATACGCAGTATTTT.